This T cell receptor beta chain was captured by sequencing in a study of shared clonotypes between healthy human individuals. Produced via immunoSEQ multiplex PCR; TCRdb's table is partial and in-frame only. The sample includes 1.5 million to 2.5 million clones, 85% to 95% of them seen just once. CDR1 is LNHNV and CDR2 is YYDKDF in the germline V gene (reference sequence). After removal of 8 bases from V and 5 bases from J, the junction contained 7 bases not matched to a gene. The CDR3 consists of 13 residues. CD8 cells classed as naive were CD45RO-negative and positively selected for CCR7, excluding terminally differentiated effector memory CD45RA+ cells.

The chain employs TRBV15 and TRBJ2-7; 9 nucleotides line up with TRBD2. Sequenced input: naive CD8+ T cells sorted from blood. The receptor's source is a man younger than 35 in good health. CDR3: CATWREGLNEQYF. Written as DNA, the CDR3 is TGTGCCACCTGGCGGGAGGGCCTCAACGAGCAGTACTTC.